The clone carrying this TCR beta chain was counted between two and nine times. These data are taken from a study of T-cell reconstitution after alpha-beta-depleted transplantation in children. Preparation of the TCRbeta library used unique molecular identifiers. TCRdb re-called the PCR reads through MiXCR, storing one row per CDR3 protein. The sample has a few hundred thousand distinct CDR3 sequences; 10% are singletons. The TCR originated in a human donor who donated a stem cell graft to a child with acute lymphoblastic leukemia. The specimen was PBMCs from the stem cell graft donor, collected from the stem cell graft.

CDR3 protein: CASTHGQGESGYTF. CDR3 in DNA: TGTGCCAGCACCCATGGACAGGGGGAGAGTGGCTACACCTTC. The V and J genes are TRBV12-3 or TRBV12-4 and TRBJ1-2, with TRBD1 matching over 10 bases. The CDR3 runs 14 residues. Losses at the gene ends were 7 bases for V and 7 bases for J; bases not matched to a gene: 9.